This T cell receptor beta chain was sequenced for a study of early T cells in non-severe SARS-CoV-2 infection (dated by TCRdb to 2020 to 2023). Some background on the complete study: Bulk RNA from unsorted whole blood was used for TCR sequencing, so alpha and beta chains could not be paired. General study outcomes and caveats: Matching against VDJdb was skewed toward anti-spike CD8 responses, likely underestimated virus-specific expansions, and missed private and CD4 specificities.

Measured from the cysteine to the phenylalanine, the CDR3 is 14 residues long. The only DNA kept is the CDR3, 42 bases in frame from the first base. For CDR1 and CDR2, the germline V gene lists SGHAT and FQNNGV. V gives up 4 bases and J gives up 2 bases, and the segment between their germline ends measures 12 bases. This clonotype came up many times. The clone's antigen remains unknown. Within one base of it there is no much larger clone, and no base qualities were kept. The study was a case-control design nested within a healthcare worker cohort in London, UK, with weekly nasopharyngeal swab PCR tests and blood sampling. Healthcare workers were enrolled in the week of the UK lockdown, from 23 to 31 March 2020, and were followed every week for up to about 16 weeks. The method behind the library was 5' RACE. The sequencer listed for this sample is NextSeq 500. The TCR library protocol attached unique molecular identifiers to individual cDNA molecules to correct for sequencing error and PCR bias. Both TCR alpha and beta chains were sequenced, and tight co-correlation was observed between alpha and beta sequence abundances in each sample. The original pipeline was this. Decombinator V4 was used to perform V gene, J gene and CDR3 annotation of TCR sequences. Expanded TCRs were defined as changing significantly between any two time points under a Poisson model with p below 0.0001. TCR abundances were normalised to the total number of TCRs sequenced per sample and were expressed as counts per million. MAIT TCRs were defined by TRAV1-2 paired with TRAJ12, TRAJ20 or TRAJ33, and iNKT TCRs by TRAV10 paired with TRAJ18. VDJdb, accessed 1 November 2021, was searched for CMV, EBV and SARS-CoV-2 annotated TCRs, with TCRs annotated for multiple antigens excluded. The public reads were run again by TCRdb, first through fastp at Q25 and then through MiXCR, and only productive beta chains were kept. One record per CDR3 amino acid sequence lists the most common genes and DNA. The V and J calls shown here were made by TCRdb, not taken from the authors' results. The sample yields around 82,000 distinct CDR3 sequences; 10% to 12% were counted once. The top ten hold about 4.8% of the sample.

The clonotype comes from an adult who was a healthcare worker with PCR-confirmed SARS-CoV-2 infection or an uninfected control (not recorded which). Sequencing input: whole blood. The rearrangement joined TRBV11-2 to TRBJ2-7; the D gene assignment is perhaps TRBD1 or TRBD2, with each matching 5 bases. The CDR3 has the sequence CASSSRDLPYEQYF. The DNA reads as follows: TGTGCCAGCAGCTCTCGGGACCTCCCCTACGAGCAGTACTTC.